The T cell receptor beta chain under discussion was sequenced for a study of blood T cell repertoires in COVID-19. Study-wide context: From T cells, B-cell-depleted T cells, or PBMCs came the material, which was cDNA or gDNA.

Generated by immunoSEQ multiplex PCR, the TCRdb table keeps only in-frame clones and is missing some. The table includes about 130,000 clones, approximately 86% detected once. V lost 1 base to trimming and J lost 0 bases, with 15 bases between them. The germline CDR1 and CDR2 sequences are SGHRS and YFSETQ. This CDR3 comprises 17 residues. The chain combines TRBV5-1 with TRBJ2-3, with a weak D call TRBD2 (5 bases). Specimen: peripheral blood. The TCR was taken from a woman aged 50 to 65 who had recovered from COVID-19. The CDR3 loop reads CASSLSKGGLSTDTQYF. Here the CDR3 DNA reads TGCGCCAGCAGCTTGAGTAAAGGCGGGTTAAGCACAGATACGCAGTATTTT.